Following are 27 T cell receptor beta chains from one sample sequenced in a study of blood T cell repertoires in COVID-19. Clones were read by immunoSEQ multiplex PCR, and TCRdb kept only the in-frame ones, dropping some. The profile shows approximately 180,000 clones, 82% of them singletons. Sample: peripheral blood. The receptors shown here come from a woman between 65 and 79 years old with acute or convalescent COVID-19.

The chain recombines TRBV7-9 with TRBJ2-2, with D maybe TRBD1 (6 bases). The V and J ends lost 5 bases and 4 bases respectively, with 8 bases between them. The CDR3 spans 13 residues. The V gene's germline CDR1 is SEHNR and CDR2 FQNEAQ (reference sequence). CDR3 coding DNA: TGTGCCAGCAGCCCAGGGGTCACCGGGGAGCTGTTTTTT. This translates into CASSPGVTGELFF.

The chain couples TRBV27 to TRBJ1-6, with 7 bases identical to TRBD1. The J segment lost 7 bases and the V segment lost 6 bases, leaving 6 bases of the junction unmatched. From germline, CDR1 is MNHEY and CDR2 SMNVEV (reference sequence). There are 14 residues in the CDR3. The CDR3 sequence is CASRPTGANSPLHF. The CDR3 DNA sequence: TGTGCCAGCAGACCTACAGGGGCGAATTCACCCCTCCACTTT.

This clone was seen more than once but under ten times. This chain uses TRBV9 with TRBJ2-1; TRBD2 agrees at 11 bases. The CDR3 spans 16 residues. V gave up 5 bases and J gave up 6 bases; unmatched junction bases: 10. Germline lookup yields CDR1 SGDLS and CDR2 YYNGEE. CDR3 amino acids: CASSGVSGRASNEQFF. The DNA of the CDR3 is TGTGCCAGCAGTGGGGTTAGCGGGAGGGCCTCCAATGAGCAGTTCTTC. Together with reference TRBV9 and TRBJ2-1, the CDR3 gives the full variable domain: DSGVTQTPKHLITATGQRVTLRCSPRSGDLSVYWYQQSLDQGLQFLIQYYNGEERAKGNILERFSAQQFPDLHSELNLSSLELGDSALYFCASSGVSGRASNEQFFGPGTRLTVL.

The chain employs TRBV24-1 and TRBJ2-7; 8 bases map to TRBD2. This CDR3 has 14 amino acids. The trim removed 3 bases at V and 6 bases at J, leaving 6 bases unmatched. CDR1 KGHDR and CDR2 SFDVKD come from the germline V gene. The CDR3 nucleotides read TGTGCCACCAGTGATCGGGGGGGGTTCGGCGAGCAGTACTTC. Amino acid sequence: CATSDRGGFGEQYF.

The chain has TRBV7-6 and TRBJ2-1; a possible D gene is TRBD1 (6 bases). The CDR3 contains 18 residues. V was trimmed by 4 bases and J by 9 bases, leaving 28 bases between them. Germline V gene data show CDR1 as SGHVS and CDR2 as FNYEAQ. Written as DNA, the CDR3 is TGTGCCAGCAGCTCCCCCAGGGGTATCCGCCTCGATGATAGTGAGCAGTTCTTC. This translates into CASSSPRGIRLDDSEQFF.

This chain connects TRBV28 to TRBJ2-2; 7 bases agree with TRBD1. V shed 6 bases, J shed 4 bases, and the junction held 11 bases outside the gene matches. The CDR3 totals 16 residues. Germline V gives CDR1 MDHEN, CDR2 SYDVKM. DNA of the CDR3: TGTGCCAGCAGCAACGGGAAGGGGGCGACCACCGGGGAGCTGTTTTTT. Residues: CASSNGKGATTGELFF. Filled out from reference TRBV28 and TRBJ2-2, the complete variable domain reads DVKVTQSSRYLVKRTGEKVFLECVQDMDHENMFWYRQDPGLGLRLIYFSYDVKMKEKGDIPEGYSVSREKKERFSLILESASTNQTSMYLCASSNGKGATTGELFFGEGSRLTVL.

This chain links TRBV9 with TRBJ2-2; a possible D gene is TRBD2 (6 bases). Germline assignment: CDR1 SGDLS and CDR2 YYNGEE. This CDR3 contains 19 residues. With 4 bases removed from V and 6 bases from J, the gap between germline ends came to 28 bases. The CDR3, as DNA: TGTGCCAGCAGCCCCCTTTTATCAACGGATGGGGGAGGAGCCGGGGAGCTGTTTTTT. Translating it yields CASSPLLSTDGGGAGELFF.

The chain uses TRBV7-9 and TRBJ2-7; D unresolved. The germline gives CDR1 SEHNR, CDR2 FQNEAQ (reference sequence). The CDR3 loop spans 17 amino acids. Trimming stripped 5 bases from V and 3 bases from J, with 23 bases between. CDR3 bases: TGTGCCAGCAGCCCGAAACCAGCACGACAAAACGACTACGAGCAGTACTTC. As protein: CASSPKPARQNDYEQYF.

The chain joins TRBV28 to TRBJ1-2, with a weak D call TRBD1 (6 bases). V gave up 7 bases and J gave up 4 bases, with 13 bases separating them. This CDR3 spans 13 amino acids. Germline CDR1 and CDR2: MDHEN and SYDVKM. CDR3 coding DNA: TGTGCCAGCATGGACAGAACGACCTATGGCTACACCTTC. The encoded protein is CASMDRTTYGYTF.

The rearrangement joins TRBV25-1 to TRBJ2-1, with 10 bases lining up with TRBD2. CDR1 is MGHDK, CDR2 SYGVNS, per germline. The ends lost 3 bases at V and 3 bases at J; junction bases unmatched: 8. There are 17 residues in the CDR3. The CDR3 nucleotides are TGTGCCAGCAGTGATGGGGTGCTAGCGGGAGACTACAATGAGCAGTTCTTC. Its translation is CASSDGVLAGDYNEQFF.

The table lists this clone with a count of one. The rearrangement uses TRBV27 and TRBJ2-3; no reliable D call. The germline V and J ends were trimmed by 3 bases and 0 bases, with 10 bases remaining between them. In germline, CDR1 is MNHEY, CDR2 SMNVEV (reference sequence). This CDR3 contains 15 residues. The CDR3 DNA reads TGTGCCAGCAGTTTGGCAGGTGATAGCACAGATACGCAGTATTTT. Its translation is CASSLAGDSTDTQYF.

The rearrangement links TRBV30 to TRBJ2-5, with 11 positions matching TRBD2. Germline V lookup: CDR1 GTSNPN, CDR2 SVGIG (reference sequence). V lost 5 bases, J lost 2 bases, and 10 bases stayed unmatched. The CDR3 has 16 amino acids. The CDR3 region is CAWAIGGLAAQETQYF. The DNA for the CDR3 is TGTGCCTGGGCCATCGGGGGACTAGCGGCTCAAGAGACCCAGTACTTC.

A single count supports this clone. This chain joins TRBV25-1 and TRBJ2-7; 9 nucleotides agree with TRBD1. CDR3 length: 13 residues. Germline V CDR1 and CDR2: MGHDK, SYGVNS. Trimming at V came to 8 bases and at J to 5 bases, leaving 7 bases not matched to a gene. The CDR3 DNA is TGTGCCAGCGGACGGACAGGGGTCCACGAGCAGTACTTC. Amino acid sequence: CASGRTGVHEQYF.

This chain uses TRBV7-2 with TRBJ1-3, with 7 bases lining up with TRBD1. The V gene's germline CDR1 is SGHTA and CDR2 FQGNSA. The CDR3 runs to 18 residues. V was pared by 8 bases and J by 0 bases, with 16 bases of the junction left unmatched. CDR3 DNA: TGTGCCAGCTCTGGTCAGGGCAGGGGGAGCGGCTCTGGAAACACCATATATTTT. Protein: CASSGQGRGSGSGNTIYF. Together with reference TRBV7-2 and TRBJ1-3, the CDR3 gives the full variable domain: GAGVSQSPSNKVTEKGKDVELRCDPISGHTALYWYRQSLGQGLEFLIYFQGNSAPDKSGLPSDRFSAERTGGSVSTLTIQRTQQEDSAVYLCASSGQGRGSGSGNTIYFGEGSWLTVV.

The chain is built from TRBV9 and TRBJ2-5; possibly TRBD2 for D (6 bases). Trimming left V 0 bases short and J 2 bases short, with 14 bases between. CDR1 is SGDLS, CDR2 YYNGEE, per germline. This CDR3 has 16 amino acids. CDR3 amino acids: CASSVGSGTSQETQYF. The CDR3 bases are TGTGCCAGCAGCGTAGGGTCCGGGACTTCACAAGAGACCCAGTACTTC.

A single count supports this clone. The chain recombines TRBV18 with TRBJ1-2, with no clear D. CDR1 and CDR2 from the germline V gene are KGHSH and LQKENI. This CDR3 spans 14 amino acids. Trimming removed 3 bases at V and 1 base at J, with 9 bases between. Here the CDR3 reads CASSPSGRNYGYTF. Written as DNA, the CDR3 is TGTGCCAGCTCACCTAGCGGGCGTAACTATGGCTACACCTTC.

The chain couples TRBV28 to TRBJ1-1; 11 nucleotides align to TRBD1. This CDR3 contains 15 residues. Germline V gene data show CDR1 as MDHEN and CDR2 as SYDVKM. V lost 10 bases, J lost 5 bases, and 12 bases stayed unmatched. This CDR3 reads CATLRTGGGRTEAFF. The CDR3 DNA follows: TGTGCCACTCTACGGACAGGGGGCGGGAGGACTGAAGCTTTCTTT. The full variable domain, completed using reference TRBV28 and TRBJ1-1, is DVKVTQSSRYLVKRTGEKVFLECVQDMDHENMFWYRQDPGLGLRLIYFSYDVKMKEKGDIPEGYSVSREKKERFSLILESASTNQTSMYLCATLRTGGGRTEAFFGQGTRLTVV.

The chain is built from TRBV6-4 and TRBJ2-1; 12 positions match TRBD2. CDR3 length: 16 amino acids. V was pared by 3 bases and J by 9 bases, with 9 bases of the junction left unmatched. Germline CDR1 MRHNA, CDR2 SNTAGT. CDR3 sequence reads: CASSEQTSGSGGEQFF. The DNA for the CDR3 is TGTGCCAGCAGTGAGCAGACTAGCGGGAGTGGAGGTGAGCAGTTCTTC.

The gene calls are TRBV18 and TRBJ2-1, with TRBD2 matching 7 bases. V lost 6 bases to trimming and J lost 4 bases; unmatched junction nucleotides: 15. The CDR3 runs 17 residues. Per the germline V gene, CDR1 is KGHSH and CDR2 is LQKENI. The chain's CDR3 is CASSQEYGQGGYNEQFF. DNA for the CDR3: TGTGCCAGCTCGCAGGAATACGGGCAGGGAGGGTACAATGAGCAGTTCTTC.

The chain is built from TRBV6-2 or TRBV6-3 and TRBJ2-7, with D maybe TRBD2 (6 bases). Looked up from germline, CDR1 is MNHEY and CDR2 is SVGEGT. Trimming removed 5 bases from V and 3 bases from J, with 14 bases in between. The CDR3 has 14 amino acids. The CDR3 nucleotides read TGTGCCAGCAGTGATGTACTAGCAGGCTACGAGCAGTACTTC. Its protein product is CASSDVLAGYEQYF.

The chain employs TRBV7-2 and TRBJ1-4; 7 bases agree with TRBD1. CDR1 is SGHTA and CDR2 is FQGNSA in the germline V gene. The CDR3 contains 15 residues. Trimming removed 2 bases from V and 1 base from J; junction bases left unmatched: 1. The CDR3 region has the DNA TGTGCCAGCAGCTTAAGGACAGGAACTAATGAAAAACTGTTTTTT. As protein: CASSLRTGTNEKLFF.

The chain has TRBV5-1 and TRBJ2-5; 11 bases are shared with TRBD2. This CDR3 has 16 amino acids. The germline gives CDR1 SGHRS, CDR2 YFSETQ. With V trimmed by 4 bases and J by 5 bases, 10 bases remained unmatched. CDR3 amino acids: CASSATSGSSPETQYF. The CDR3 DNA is TGCGCCAGCAGCGCTACTAGCGGGAGTTCCCCCGAGACCCAGTACTTC.

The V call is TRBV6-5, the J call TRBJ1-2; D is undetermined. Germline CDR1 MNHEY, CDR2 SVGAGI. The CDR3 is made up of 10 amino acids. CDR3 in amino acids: CAEGDYGYTF. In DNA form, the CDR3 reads TGTGCTGAGGGAGACTATGGCTACACCTTC.

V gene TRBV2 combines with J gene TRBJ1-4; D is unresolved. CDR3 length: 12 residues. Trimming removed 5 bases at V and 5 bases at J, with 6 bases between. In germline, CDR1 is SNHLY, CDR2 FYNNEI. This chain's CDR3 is CASSRVNEKLFF. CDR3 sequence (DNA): TGTGCCAGCAGTCGGGTGAATGAAAAACTGTTTTTT.

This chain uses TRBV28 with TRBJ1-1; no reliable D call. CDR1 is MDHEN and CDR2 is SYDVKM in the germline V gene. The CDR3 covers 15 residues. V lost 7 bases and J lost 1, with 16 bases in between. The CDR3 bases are TGTGCCAGCACCTCCGGCGGGCCGCCGAACACTGAAGCTTTCTTT. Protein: CASTSGGPPNTEAFF.

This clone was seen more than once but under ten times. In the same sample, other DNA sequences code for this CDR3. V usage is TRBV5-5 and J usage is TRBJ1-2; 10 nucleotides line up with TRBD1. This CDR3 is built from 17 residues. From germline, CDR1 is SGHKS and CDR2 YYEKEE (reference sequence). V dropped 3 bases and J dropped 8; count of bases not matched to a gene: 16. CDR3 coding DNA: TGTGCCAGCAGCTGGACAGGGGGTGGCGGGAGTAGTGTCGGCTACACCTTC. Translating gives CASSWTGGGGSSVGYTF. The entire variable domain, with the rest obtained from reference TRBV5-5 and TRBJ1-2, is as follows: DAGVTQSPTHLIKTRGQQVTLRCSPISGHKSVSWYQQVLGQGPQFIFQYYEKEERGRGNFPDRFSARQFPNYSSELNVNALLLGDSALYLCASSWTGGGGSSVGYTFGSGTRLTVV.

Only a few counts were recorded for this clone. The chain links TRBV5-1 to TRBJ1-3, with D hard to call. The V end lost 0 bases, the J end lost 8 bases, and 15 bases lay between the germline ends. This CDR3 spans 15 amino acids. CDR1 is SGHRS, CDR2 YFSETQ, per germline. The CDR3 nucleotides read TGCGCCAGCAGCTTGGATCGGAGGCTTTTCGACACCATATATTTT. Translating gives CASSLDRRLFDTIYF. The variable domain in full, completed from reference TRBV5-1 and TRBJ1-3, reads KAGVTQTPRYLIKTRGQQVTLSCSPISGHRSVSWYQQTPGQGLQFLFEYFSETQRNKGNFPGRFSGRQFSNSRSEMNVSTLELGDSALYLCASSLDRRLFDTIYFGEGSWLTVV.